The clone carrying this T cell receptor (beta chain) was picked up many times. Its cognate antigen is unknown. RNA transcripts yielded amplified TCR beta CDR3 regions. HTBI primers drove first-round RT-PCR of the TCR CDR3. TCRdb fed the multiplex PCR reads into MiXCR, producing one record per CDR3 protein. Of fewer than 550,000 distinct CDR3 sequences listed, about a sixth are singletons. Trimming took 0 bases from V and 8 from J, leaving 0 bases between them. CDR3 length equals 10 residues. Germline V CDR1 and CDR2: SGHAT, FQNNGV. The record originates from a study of T cells in Graves' hyperthyroidism and ophthalmopathy. Study conclusions and caveats: The blood repertoire included most of the expanded thyroid clonotypes above 0.001. Patients with ophthalmopathy were separated from those with stable hyperthyroidism by a 13 V-J model.

The receptor comes from a woman aged 18 to 35 with Graves' hyperthyroidism. The genes are TRBV11-2 and TRBJ2-3; D is uncertain. Specimen: blood. The CDR3 here is CASSLDTQYF. DNA of the CDR3: TGTGCCAGCAGCTTAGATACGCAGTATTTT.